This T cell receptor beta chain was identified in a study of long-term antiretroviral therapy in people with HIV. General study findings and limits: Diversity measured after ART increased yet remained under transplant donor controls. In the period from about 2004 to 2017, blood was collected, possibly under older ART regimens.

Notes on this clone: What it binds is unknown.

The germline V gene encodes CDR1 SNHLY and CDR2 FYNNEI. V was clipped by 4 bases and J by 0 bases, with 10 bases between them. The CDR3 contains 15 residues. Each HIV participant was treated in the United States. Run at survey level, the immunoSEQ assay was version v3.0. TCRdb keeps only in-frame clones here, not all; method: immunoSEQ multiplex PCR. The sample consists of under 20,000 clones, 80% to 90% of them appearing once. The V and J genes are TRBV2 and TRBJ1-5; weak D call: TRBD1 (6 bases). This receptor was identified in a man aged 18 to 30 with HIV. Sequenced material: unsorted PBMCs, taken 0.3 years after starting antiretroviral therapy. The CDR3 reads CASSAQGTSNQPQHF. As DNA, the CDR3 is TGTGCCAGCAGTGCCCAGGGGACTAGCAATCAGCCCCAGCATTTT.